This record covers a single TCR beta chain. The sample belongs to a study of blood T cell repertoires in COVID-19. The overall study: From T cells, B-cell-depleted T cells, or PBMCs came the material, which was cDNA or gDNA.

Under the authors' procedure: Reference gene primer amplification gave nucleated cell count estimates. The table came from immunoSEQ multiplex PCR; TCRdb's copy has only in-frame clones and leaves some out. Clone size and V and J calls were adopted from that table, with D and trimming inferred from the DNA. The data show 65,000 to 95,000 clones, with 80% to 95% seen just once and around 2.6% held by the top ten. The V gene lost 6 bases and the J gene lost 5 bases, with 7 bases spanning the gap. CDR3 length: 12 residues. The source of this sequence is a man in his fifties with COVID-19, enrolled during active disease. The material sequenced was peripheral blood. The rearrangement links TRBV12-3 or TRBV12-4 to TRBJ2-2; D ambiguous. Here the CDR3 reads CASSSATGELFF. The CDR3 nucleotides read TGTGCCAGCAGCAGCGCTACCGGGGAGCTGTTTTTT.